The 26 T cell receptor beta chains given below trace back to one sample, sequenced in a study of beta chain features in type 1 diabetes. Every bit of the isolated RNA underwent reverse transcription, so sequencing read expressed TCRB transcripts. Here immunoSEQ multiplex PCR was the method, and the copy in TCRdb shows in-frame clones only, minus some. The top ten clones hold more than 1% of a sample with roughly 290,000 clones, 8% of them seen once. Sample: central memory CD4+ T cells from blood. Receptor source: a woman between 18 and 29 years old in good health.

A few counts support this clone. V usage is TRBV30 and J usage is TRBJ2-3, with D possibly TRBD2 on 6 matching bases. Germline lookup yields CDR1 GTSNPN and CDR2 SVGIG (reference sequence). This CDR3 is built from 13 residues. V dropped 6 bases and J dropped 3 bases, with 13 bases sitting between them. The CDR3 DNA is TGTGCCTGCTTCAGGAGGGAAACAGATACGCAGTATTTT. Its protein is CACFRRETDTQYF.

The CDR3 DNA reads as TGTGCTAGTGGTCTGGGACAGGGGGATCAGCCCCAGCATTTT. Translating it yields CASGLGQGDQPQHF. The chain recombines TRBV12-5 with TRBJ1-5; 11 bases map to TRBD1. The CDR3 totals 14 residues. V trimming: 5 bases; J trimming: 5 bases; junction bases outside the gene matches: 2. Germline V CDR1 and CDR2: LGHNT, FRNRAP. The entire variable domain, with the rest obtained from reference TRBV12-5 and TRBJ1-5, is as follows: DARVTQTPRHKVTEMGQEVTMRCQPILGHNTVFWYRQTMMQGLELLAYFRNRAPLDDSGMPKDRFSAEMPDATLATLKIQPSEPRDSAVYFCASGLGQGDQPQHFGDGTRLSIL.

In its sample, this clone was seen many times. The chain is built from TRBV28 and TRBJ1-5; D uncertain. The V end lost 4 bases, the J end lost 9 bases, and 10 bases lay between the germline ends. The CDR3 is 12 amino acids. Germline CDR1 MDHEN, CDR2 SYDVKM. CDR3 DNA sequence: TGTGCCAGCAGTTCGATCGTAGGGCCCCAGCATTTT. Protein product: CASSSIVGPQHF.

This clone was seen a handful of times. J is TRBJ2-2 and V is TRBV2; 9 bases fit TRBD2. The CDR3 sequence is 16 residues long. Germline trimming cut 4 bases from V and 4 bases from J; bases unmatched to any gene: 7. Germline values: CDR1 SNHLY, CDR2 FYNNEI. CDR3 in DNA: TGTGCCAGCAGTGGGGGTAGCGGGAGTGTCACCGGGGAGCTGTTTTTT. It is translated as CASSGGSGSVTGELFF.

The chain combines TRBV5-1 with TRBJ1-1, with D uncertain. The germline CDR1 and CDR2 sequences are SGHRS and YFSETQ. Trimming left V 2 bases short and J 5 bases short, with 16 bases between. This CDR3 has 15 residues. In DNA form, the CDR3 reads TGCGCCAGCAGCTTCGGGGTAGGGCGAGGGACTGAAGCTTTCTTT. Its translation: CASSFGVGRGTEAFF.

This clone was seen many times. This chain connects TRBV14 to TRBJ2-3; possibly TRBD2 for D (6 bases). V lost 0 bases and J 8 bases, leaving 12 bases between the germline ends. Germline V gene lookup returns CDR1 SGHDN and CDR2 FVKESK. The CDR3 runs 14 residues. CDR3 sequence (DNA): TGTGCCAGCAGCCAAGAGCTGAGGGAGGCTACGCAGTATTTT. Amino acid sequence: CASSQELREATQYF.

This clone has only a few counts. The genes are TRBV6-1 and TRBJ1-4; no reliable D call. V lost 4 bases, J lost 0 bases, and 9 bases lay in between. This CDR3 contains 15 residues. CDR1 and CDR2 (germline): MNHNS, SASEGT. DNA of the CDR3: TGTGCCAGCAGTGCCGCCCCTACAACTAATGAAAAACTGTTTTTT. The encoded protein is CASSAAPTTNEKLFF.

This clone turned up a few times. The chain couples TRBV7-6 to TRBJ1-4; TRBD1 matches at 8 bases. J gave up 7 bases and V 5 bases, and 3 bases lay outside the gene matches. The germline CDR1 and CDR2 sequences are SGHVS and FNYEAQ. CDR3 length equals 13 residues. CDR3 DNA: TGTGCCAGCAGCCCAGGGACAGGTGAAAAACTGTTTTTT. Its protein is CASSPGTGEKLFF.

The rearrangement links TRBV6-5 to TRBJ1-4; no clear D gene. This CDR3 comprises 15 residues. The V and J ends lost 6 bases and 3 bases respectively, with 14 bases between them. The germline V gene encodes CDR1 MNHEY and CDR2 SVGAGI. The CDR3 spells CASSSPRTANEKLFF. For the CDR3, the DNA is TGTGCCAGCAGCTCCCCGCGCACAGCTAATGAAAAACTGTTTTTT.

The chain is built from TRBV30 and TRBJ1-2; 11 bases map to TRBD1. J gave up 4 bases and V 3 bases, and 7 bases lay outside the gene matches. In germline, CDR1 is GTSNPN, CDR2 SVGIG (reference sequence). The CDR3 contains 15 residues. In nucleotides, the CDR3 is TGTGCCTGGAGCCCAGGGGGGACAGGGGGCTATGGCTACACCTTC. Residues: CAWSPGGTGGYGYTF.

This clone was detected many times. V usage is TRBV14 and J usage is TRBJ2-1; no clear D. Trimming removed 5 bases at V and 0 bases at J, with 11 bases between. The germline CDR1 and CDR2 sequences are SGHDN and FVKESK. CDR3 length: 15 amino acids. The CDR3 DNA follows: TGTGCCAGCAGCTCCGGACCTAGCTCCTACAATGAGCAGTTCTTC. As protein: CASSSGPSSYNEQFF.

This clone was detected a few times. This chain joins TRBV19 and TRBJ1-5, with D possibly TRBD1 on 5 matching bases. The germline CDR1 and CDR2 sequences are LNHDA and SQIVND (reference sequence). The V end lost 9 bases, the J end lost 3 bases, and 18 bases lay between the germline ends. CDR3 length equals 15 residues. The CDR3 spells CASTDIASFNQPQHF. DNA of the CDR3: TGTGCCAGCACGGACATTGCATCTTTCAATCAGCCCCAGCATTTT.

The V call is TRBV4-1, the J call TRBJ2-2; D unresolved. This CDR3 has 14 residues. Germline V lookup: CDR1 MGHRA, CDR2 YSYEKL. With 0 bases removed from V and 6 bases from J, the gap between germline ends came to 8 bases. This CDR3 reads CASSQDLSSGELFF. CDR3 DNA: TGCGCCAGCAGCCAAGATCTTTCTTCCGGGGAGCTGTTTTTT.

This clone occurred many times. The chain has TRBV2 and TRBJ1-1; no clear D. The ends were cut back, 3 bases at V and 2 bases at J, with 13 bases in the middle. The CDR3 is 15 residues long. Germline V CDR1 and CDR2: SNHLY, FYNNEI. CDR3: CASSDRAGGNTEAFF. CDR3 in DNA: TGTGCCAGCAGTGATCGAGCGGGAGGAAACACTGAAGCTTTCTTT.

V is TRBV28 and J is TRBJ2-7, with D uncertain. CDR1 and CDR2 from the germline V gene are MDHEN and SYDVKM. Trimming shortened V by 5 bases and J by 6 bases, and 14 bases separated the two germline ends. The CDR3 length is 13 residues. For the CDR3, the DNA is TGTGCCAGCAGTGTACTGAACGGCCCCGAGCAGTACGTC. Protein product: CASSVLNGPEQYV.

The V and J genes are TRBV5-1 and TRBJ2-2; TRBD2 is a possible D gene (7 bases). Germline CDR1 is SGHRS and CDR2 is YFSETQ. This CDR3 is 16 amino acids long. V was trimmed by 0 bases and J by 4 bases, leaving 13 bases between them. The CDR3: CASSLDPGGLTGELFF. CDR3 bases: TGCGCCAGCAGCTTGGATCCGGGGGGCCTCACCGGGGAGCTGTTTTTT.

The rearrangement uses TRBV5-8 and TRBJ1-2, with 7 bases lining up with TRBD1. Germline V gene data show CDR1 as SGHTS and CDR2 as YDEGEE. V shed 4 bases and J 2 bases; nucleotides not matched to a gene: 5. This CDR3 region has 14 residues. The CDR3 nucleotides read TGTGCCAGCAGCCGACAGGGTCCGAACTATGGCTACACCTTC. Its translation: CASSRQGPNYGYTF.

The CDR3 bases are TGTGCCAGCAGTTTAGCGACTAGCGGGAACAATGAGCAGTTCTTC. Encoded protein: CASSLATSGNNEQFF. This chain joins TRBV28 and TRBJ2-1; the match to TRBD2 covers 11 bases. V lost 2 bases, J lost 5 bases, and 2 bases stayed unmatched. Germline V lookup: CDR1 MDHEN, CDR2 SYDVKM. The CDR3 has 15 residues. The full variable domain, rest sourced from reference TRBV28 and TRBJ2-1, is DVKVTQSSRYLVKRTGEKVFLECVQDMDHENMFWYRQDPGLGLRLIYFSYDVKMKEKGDIPEGYSVSREKKERFSLILESASTNQTSMYLCASSLATSGNNEQFFGPGTRLTVL.

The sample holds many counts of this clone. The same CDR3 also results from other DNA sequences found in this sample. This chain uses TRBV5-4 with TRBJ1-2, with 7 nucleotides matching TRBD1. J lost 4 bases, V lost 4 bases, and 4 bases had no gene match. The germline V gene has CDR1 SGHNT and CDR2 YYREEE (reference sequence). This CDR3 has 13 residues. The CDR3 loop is CASSRDSLYGYTF. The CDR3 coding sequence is TGTGCCAGCAGCCGGGACAGTCTCTATGGCTACACCTTC.

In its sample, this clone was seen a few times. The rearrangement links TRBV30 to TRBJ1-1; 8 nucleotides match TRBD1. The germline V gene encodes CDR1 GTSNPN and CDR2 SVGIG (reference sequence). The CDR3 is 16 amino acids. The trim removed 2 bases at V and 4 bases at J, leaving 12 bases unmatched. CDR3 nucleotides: TGTGCCTGGAGTCGGGCTCGGACAGGGATTATCACTGAAGCTTTCTTT. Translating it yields CAWSRARTGIITEAFF.

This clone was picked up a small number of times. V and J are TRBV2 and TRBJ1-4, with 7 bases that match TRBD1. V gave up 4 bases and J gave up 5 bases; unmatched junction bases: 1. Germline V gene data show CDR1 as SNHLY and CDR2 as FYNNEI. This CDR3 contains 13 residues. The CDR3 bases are TGTGCCAGCAGTGCGGGACAGAATGAAAAACTGTTTTTT. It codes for CASSAGQNEKLFF.

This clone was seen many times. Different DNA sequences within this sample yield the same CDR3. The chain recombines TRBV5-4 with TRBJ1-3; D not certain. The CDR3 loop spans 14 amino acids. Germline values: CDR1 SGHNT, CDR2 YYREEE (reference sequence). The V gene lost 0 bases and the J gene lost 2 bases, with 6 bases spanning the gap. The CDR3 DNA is TGTGCCAGCAGCTTGGGAGGGACTGGAAACACCATATATTTT. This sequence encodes CASSLGGTGNTIYF.

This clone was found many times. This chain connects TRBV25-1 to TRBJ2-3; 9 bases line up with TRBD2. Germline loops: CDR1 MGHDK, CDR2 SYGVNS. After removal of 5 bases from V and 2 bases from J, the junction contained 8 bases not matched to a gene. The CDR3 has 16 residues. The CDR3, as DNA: TGTGCCAGCAGTAGAAATAGCGGGGGATTCACAGATACGCAGTATTTT. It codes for CASSRNSGGFTDTQYF. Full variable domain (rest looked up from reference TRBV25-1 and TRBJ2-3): EADIYQTPRYLVIGTGKKITLECSQTMGHDKMYWYQQDPGMELHLIHYSYGVNSTEKGDLSSESTVSRIRTEHFPLTLESARPSHTSQYLCASSRNSGGFTDTQYFGPGTRLTVL.

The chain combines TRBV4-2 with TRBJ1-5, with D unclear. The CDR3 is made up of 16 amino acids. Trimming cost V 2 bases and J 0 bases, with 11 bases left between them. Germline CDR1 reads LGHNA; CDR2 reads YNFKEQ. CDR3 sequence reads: CASSQPPAGSNQPQHF. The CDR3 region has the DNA TGTGCCAGCAGCCAACCCCCAGCGGGTAGCAATCAGCCCCAGCATTTT.

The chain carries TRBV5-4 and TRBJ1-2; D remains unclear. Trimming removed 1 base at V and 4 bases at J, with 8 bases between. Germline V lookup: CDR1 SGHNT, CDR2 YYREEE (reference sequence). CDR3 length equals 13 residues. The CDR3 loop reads CASSLTLTYGYTF. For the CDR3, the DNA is TGTGCCAGCAGCTTGACCCTGACCTATGGCTACACCTTC.

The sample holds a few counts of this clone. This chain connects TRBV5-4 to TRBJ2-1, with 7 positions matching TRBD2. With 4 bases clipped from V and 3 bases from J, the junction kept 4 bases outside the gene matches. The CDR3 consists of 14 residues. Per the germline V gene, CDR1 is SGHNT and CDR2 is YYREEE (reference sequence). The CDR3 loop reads CASSPGGFYNEQFF. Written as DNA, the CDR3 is TGTGCCAGCAGCCCGGGGGGTTTCTACAATGAGCAGTTCTTC.